The 15 T cell receptor beta chains below were found in one sample sequenced in a study of blood T cell repertoires in COVID-19. The table came from immunoSEQ multiplex PCR; TCRdb's copy has only in-frame clones and leaves some out. The sample carries around 160,000 clones, 85% to 90% recorded once. The specimen sequenced was PBMCs or T cells enriched from blood (not recorded which). These receptors came from a woman younger than 45 with acute COVID-19.

Concerning this clone itself: The same CDR3 can be traced to other DNA sequences in this sample. This sequence joins TRBV9 and TRBJ2-7, with a tentative D call TRBD1 (6 bases). Looked up from germline, CDR1 is SGDLS and CDR2 is YYNGEE. Trimming removed 2 bases from V and 0 bases from J, with 6 bases in between. The CDR3 has 13 residues. The CDR3, as DNA: TGTGCCAGCAGCGTGGACAGCTCCTACGAGCAGTACTTC. Amino acids: CASSVDSSYEQYF.

The J gene is TRBJ2-7, the V gene TRBV27, with TRBD2 identical over 8 bases. Germline V gene data show CDR1 as MNHEY and CDR2 as SMNVEV (reference sequence). The junction had 7 bases not matched to a gene; V was cut back by 4 bases and J by 5 bases. The CDR3 consists of 14 residues. The CDR3 here is CASSSLLGGDEQYF. The CDR3 DNA reads as TGTGCCAGCAGTTCTTTACTCGGGGGGGACGAGCAGTACTTC.

The chain combines TRBV4-1 with TRBJ2-2; 10 positions match TRBD1. There are 15 residues in the CDR3. The V gene end was trimmed by 1 base and the J gene end by 7 bases; junction bases not matched to a gene: 3. Germline V gene data show CDR1 as MGHRA and CDR2 as YSYEKL. DNA for the CDR3: TGCGCCAGCAGCCAAGGACAGGGGGCCCTCGGGGAGCTGTTTTTT. Amino acids: CASSQGQGALGELFF.

V usage is TRBV12-3 or TRBV12-4 and J usage is TRBJ2-2; the D gene is possibly TRBD2 (5 bases). The length of the CDR3 is 13 residues. V lost 4 bases to trimming and J lost 6 bases, with 9 bases between them. The CDR3 sequence: CASSSIASGELFF. In DNA form, the CDR3 reads TGTGCCAGCAGTTCAATAGCGTCCGGGGAGCTGTTTTTT.

This clone was counted only a few times. The chain links TRBV18 to TRBJ1-1, with D hard to call. The CDR3 runs to 12 residues. Germline V CDR1 and CDR2: KGHSH, LQKENI. V dropped 6 bases and J dropped 8 bases, with 13 bases sitting between them. This chain's CDR3 is CASSAMKAEAFF. CDR3 sequence (DNA): TGTGCCAGCTCCGCTATGAAAGCGGAAGCTTTCTTT.

The chain carries TRBV28 and TRBJ1-5, with 7 bases aligning to TRBD1. The CDR3 loop spans 13 amino acids. Germline V lookup: CDR1 MDHEN, CDR2 SYDVKM. With V trimmed by 8 bases and J by 2 bases, 3 bases remained unmatched. The CDR3 reads CASSDRGNQPQHF. The CDR3 nucleotides read TGTGCCAGCTCCGACAGGGGCAATCAGCCCCAGCATTTT.

The rearrangement uses TRBV9 and TRBJ1-4; TRBD1 agrees at 9 bases. The J segment lost 10 bases and the V segment lost 4 bases, leaving 8 bases of the junction unmatched. Germline CDR1 is SGDLS and CDR2 is YYNGEE. The CDR3 runs to 14 residues. The CDR3 nucleotides are TGTGCCAGCAGCTTGGGACAGGGTCTCGGAAAACTGTTTTTT. This sequence encodes CASSLGQGLGKLFF.

This sequence joins TRBV28 and TRBJ2-3, with 7 bases aligning to TRBD1. Germline V CDR1 and CDR2: MDHEN, SYDVKM. The length of the CDR3 is 15 residues. V dropped 2 bases and J dropped 4; count of bases not matched to a gene: 6. CDR3 in amino acids: CASSLAGTAADTQYF. The CDR3 region has the DNA TGTGCCAGCAGTTTAGCCGGGACAGCAGCAGATACGCAGTATTTT.

The CDR3 sequence: CATNSGSETGELFF. The CDR3 bases are TGTGCCACCAATAGCGGGAGCGAGACCGGGGAGCTGTTTTTT. The chain employs TRBV10-3 and TRBJ2-2; 9 nucleotides match TRBD2. V was pared by 10 bases and J by 5 bases, with 8 bases of the junction left unmatched. This CDR3 has 14 residues. Germline V gene data show CDR1 as ENHRY and CDR2 as SYGVKD.

J is TRBJ1-2 and V is TRBV3-1 (or the pseudogene TRBV3-2); D call uncertain. This CDR3 has 13 residues. V lost 4 bases, J lost 2 bases, and 8 bases lay in between. Per the germline V gene, CDR1 is LGHDT and CDR2 is YNNKEL (reference sequence). The CDR3 sequence: CASSPAGNYGYTF. The CDR3 DNA reads TGTGCCAGCAGCCCCGCCGGGAACTATGGCTACACCTTC.

This clone appeared once. This chain uses TRBV5-1 with TRBJ1-1; 7 bases line up with TRBD1. The ends lost 4 bases at V and 3 bases at J; junction bases unmatched: 3. The CDR3 is 13 amino acids. Per the germline V gene, CDR1 is SGHRS and CDR2 is YFSETQ. The CDR3: CASSTTGDTEAFF. Written as DNA, the CDR3 is TGCGCCAGCAGCACAACAGGGGACACTGAAGCTTTCTTT.

CDR3 sequence reads: CASSRDSGYTF. As DNA, the CDR3 is TGTGCCAGCAGCCGTGACAGTGGCTACACCTTC. The gene calls are TRBV12-3 or TRBV12-4 and TRBJ1-2; D might be TRBD1 (5 bases). CDR3 length: 11 amino acids. V lost 6 bases to trimming and J lost 7 bases, with 9 bases between them.

The genes are TRBV28 and TRBJ1-2, with 7 nucleotides matching TRBD1. The CDR3 extends over 13 amino acids. Germline V gives CDR1 MDHEN, CDR2 SYDVKM. V lost 2 bases, J lost 8 bases, and 5 bases stayed unmatched. CDR3 sequence reads: CASSLGQGGGYTF. CDR3 DNA: TGTGCCAGCAGTTTAGGGCAGGGGGGAGGCTACACCTTC.

This clone was detected only once. The chain has TRBV5-6 and TRBJ2-7; 7 bases match TRBD1. Germline assignment: CDR1 SGHDT and CDR2 YYEEEE. The CDR3 contains 15 residues. V lost 3 bases and J lost 0; bases outside the gene matches: 6. The CDR3 region has the DNA TGTGCCAGCAGCTCAATTGGGACAGTCTCCTACGAGCAGTACTTC. Translated: CASSSIGTVSYEQYF.

V is TRBV7-2 and J is TRBJ1-1; D unresolved. CDR3 length: 17 amino acids. CDR1 is SGHTA, CDR2 FQGNSA, per germline. V lost 1 base, J lost 1 base, and 16 bases lay in between. The DNA of the CDR3 is TGTGCCAGCAGCTTAGTAGGTATTGGAGGGCCGAACACTGAAGCTTTCTTT. It encodes CASSLVGIGGPNTEAFF.